Shown below are 11 T cell receptor beta chains from a single sample sequenced in a study of CD8+ T cells in alopecia areata. TCR sequencing used cDNA made by reverse transcription of extracted RNA. Repertoires were generated with immunoSEQ multiplex PCR, while TCRdb's copy carries only in-frame clones and drops some. The sample includes over 150,000 clones, over 55% seen only once; the top ten take around 1.8%. This specimen was CD4+ T cells sorted from blood, taken at week 0. The origin of the receptors is a human donor with alopecia areata.

This clone showed up just a few times. The J gene is TRBJ2-3, the V gene TRBV7-2; 8 bases map to TRBD2. Germline values: CDR1 SGHTA, CDR2 FQGNSA. The CDR3 covers 16 residues. Trimming removed 2 bases from V and 4 bases from J; junction bases left unmatched: 8. CDR3 DNA: TGTGCCAGCAGCTTAAATCTGCGGGGGGTGGCAGATACGCAGTATTTT. Translated: CASSLNLRGVADTQYF.

V is TRBV5-1 and J is TRBJ2-1; 10 bases are a match to TRBD2. The CDR3 contains 15 residues. CDR1 and CDR2 from the germline V gene are SGHRS and YFSETQ. The V and J ends lost 4 bases and 9 bases, in that order; junction bases with no gene match: 10. The CDR3 is CASSPKASGGAEQFF. CDR3 coding DNA: TGCGCCAGCAGCCCAAAAGCTAGCGGGGGCGCTGAGCAGTTCTTC.

The chain uses TRBV27 and TRBJ2-1; 12 nucleotides agree with TRBD2. Germline CDR1 reads MNHEY; CDR2 reads SMNVEV (reference sequence). The CDR3 spans 17 residues. V shed 5 bases and J 8 bases; nucleotides not matched to a gene: 13. CDR3 sequence reads: CASSTPQGLAGTYEQFF. The CDR3 DNA sequence: TGTGCCAGCAGTACACCCCAAGGACTAGCGGGGACGTATGAGCAGTTCTTC.

V is TRBV7-2 and J is TRBJ2-6; no clear D. Trimming stripped 1 base from V and 0 bases from J, with 13 bases between. The CDR3 extends over 18 amino acids. Germline CDR1 and CDR2: SGHTA and FQGNSA. This CDR3 reads CASSLVVGWGSGANVLTF. In DNA, the CDR3 is TGTGCCAGCAGCTTAGTGGTCGGGTGGGGCTCTGGGGCCAACGTCCTGACTTTC.

The chain recombines TRBV15 with TRBJ1-2; D is perhaps TRBD1 (6 bases). The V and J ends lost 3 bases and 0 bases respectively, with 17 bases between them. This CDR3 region has 17 residues. From germline, CDR1 is LNHNV and CDR2 YYDKDF (reference sequence). CDR3 amino acids: CATSRITGRLANYGYTF. CDR3 nucleotide sequence: TGTGCCACCAGCAGGATTACAGGGAGGTTAGCTAACTATGGCTACACCTTC. The complete variable domain, with remaining parts taken from reference TRBV15 and TRBJ1-2, reads DAMVIQNPRYQVTQFGKPVTLSCSQTLNHNVMYWYQQKSSQAPKLLFHYYDKDFNNEADTPDNFQSRRPNTSFCFLDIRSPGLGDTAMYLCATSRITGRLANYGYTFGSGTRLTVV.

A single count supports this clone. A much larger clonotype is one base distant, so this may be a read error. As the CDR3 is not closed by the conserved phenylalanine or tryptophan, this likely results from a read error. The chain has TRBV4-3 and TRBJ2-7; 8 positions match TRBD1. The V gene's germline CDR1 is LGHNA and CDR2 YSLEER. V trimming: 3 bases; J trimming: 3 bases; junction bases outside the gene matches: 7. This CDR3 has 15 amino acids. CDR3 in DNA: TGCGCCAGCAGCCATACAAGACAGGGGAACTACGAGCAGTACTCC. This encodes CASSHTRQGNYEQYS.

The chain combines TRBV10-3 with TRBJ2-1; TRBD2 aligns across 9 bases. CDR1 is ENHRY and CDR2 is SYGVKD in the germline V gene. After removal of 4 bases from V and 6 bases from J, the junction contained 7 bases not matched to a gene. This CDR3 is built from 15 residues. The CDR3 DNA reads as TGTGCCATCAGTGGGTCCCTAGCGGGGAGCAATGAGCAGTTCTTC. Translating it yields CAISGSLAGSNEQFF.

The chain joins TRBV4-3 to TRBJ2-6; D uncertain. V was pared by 3 bases and J by 2 bases, with 2 bases between. The germline gives CDR1 LGHNA, CDR2 YSLEER. The CDR3 sequence is 13 residues long. CDR3 in amino acids: CASSHTGANVLTF. CDR3 DNA sequence: TGCGCCAGCAGCCATACTGGGGCCAACGTCCTGACTTTC.

The CDR3 nucleotides are TGTGCCTGGTCGTATAGCAATCAGCCCCAGCATTTT. This gives the protein CAWSYSNQPQHF. The chain employs TRBV30 and TRBJ1-5, with no clear D. Per germline, CDR1 GTSNPN and CDR2 SVGIG (reference sequence). V gave up 5 bases and J gave up 0 bases, with 5 bases separating them. This CDR3 comprises 12 residues.

The CDR3 sequence: CSVVIGRRYEQYF. DNA for the CDR3: TGCAGCGTTGTAATCGGTAGGCGGTACGAGCAGTACTTC. The chain uses TRBV29-1 and TRBJ2-7; D is uncertain. The germline V gene has CDR1 SQVTM and CDR2 ANQGSEA. Trimming shortened V by 4 bases and J by 4 bases, and 14 bases separated the two germline ends. The CDR3 loop spans 13 amino acids.

The V call is TRBV27, the J call TRBJ1-1, with D unclear. This CDR3 comprises 14 residues. Germline CDR1 reads MNHEY; CDR2 reads SMNVEV (reference sequence). The V gene lost 2 bases and the J gene lost 5 bases, with 12 bases spanning the gap. The CDR3 region has the DNA TGTGCCAGCAGTTTAAGGTTGGGAGGGACTGAAGCTTTCTTT. This codes for CASSLRLGGTEAFF.